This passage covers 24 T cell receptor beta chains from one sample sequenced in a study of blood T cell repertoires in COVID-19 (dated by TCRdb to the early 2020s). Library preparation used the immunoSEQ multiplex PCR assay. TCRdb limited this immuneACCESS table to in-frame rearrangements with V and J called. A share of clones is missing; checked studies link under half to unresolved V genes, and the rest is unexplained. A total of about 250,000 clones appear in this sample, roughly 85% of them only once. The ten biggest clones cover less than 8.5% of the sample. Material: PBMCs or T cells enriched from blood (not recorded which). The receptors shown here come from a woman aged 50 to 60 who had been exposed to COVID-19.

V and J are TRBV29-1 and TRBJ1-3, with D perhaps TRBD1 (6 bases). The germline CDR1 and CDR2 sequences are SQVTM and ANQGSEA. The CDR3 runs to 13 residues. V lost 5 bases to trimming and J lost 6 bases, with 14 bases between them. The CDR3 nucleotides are TGCAGCGTTAAGCCGGGACAACCAAACACCATATATTTT. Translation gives CSVKPGQPNTIYF.

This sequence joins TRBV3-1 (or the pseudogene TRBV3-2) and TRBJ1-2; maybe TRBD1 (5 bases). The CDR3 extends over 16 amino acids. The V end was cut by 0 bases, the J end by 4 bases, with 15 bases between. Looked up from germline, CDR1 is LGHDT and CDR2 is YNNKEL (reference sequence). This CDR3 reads CASSQDSPFDSYGYTF. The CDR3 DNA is TGTGCCAGCAGCCAAGATTCCCCCTTCGACAGCTATGGCTACACCTTC.

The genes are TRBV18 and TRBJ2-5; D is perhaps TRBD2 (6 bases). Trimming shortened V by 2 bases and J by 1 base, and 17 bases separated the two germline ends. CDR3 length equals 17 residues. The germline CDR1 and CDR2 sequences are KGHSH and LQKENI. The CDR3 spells CASSPDNERRGQETQYF. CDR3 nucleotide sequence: TGTGCCAGCTCACCAGATAATGAAAGGAGGGGCCAAGAGACCCAGTACTTC.

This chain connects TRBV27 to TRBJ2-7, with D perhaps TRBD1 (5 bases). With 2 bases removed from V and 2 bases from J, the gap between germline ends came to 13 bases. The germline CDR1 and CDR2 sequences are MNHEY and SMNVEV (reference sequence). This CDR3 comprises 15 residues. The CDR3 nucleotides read TGTGCCAGCAGTTTACAATCCGGACAAACCTACGAGCAGTACTTC. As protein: CASSLQSGQTYEQYF.

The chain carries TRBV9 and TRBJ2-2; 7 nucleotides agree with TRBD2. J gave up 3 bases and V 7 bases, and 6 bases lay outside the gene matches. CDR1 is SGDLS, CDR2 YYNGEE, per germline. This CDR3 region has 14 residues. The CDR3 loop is CASGGGPHTGELFF. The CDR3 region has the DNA TGTGCCAGCGGGGGGGGACCGCACACCGGGGAGCTGTTTTTT.

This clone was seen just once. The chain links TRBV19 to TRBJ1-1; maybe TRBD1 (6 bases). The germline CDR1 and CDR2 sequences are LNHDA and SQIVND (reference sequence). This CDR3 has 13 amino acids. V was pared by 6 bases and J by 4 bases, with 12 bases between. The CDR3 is CASRDRGSTEAFF. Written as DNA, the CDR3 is TGTGCCAGTAGGGACAGAGGGAGCACTGAAGCTTTCTTT.

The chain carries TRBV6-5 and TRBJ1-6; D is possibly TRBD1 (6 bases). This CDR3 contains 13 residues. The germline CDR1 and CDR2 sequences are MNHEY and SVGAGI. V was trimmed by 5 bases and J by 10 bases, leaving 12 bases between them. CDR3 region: CASSPGEWSPLHF. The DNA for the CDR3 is TGTGCCAGCAGTCCAGGGGAGTGGTCACCCCTCCACTTT.

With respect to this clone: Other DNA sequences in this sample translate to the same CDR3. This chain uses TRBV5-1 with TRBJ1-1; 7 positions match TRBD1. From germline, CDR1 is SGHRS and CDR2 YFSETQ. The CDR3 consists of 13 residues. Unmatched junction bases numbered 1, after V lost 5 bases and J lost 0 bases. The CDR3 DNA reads TGCGCCAGCAGTGACAGGGTGAACACTGAAGCTTTCTTT. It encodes CASSDRVNTEAFF.

The CDR3 loop reads CASSQDGGQGGYEQYF. CDR3 coding DNA: TGTGCCAGCAGCCAAGATGGGGGACAGGGCGGCTACGAGCAGTACTTC. The rearrangement uses TRBV4-2 and TRBJ2-7; 9 bases agree with TRBD1. After removal of 0 bases from V and 3 bases from J, the junction contained 6 bases not matched to a gene. The CDR3 is 16 residues long. Germline V CDR1 and CDR2: LGHNA, YNFKEQ.

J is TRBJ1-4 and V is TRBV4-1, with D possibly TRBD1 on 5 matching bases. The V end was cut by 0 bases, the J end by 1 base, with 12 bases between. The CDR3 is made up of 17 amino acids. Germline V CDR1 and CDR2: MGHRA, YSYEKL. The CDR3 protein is CASSQEGGLKTNEKLFF. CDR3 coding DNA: TGCGCCAGCAGCCAAGAGGGGGGGTTGAAAACTAATGAAAAACTGTTTTTT.

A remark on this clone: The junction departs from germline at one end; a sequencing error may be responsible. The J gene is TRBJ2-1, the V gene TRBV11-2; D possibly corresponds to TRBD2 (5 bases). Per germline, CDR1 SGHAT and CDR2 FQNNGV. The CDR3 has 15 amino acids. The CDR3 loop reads CASSLLARGYSEQFF. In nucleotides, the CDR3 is TGTGCCAGCAGCCTTCTAGCCCGGGGATACAGTGAGCAGTTCTTC.

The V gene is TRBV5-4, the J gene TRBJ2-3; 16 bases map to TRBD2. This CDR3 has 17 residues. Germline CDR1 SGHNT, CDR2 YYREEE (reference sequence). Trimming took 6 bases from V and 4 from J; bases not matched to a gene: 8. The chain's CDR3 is CASKPGLAGGLADTQYF. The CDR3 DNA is TGTGCCAGCAAACCGGGACTAGCGGGGGGGCTGGCAGATACGCAGTATTTT.

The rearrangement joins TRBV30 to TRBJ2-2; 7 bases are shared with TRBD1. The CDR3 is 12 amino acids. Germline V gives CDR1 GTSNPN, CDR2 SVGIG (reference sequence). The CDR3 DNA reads TGTGCGGGACAGATAATCACCGGGGAGCTGTTTTTT. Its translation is CAGQIITGELFF.

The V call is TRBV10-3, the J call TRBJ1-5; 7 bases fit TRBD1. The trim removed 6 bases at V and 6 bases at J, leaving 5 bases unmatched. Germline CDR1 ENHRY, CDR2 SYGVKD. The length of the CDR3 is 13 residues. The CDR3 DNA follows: TGTGCCATCAGCCCGGACAGGAGTCAGCCCCAGCATTTT. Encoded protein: CAISPDRSQPQHF.

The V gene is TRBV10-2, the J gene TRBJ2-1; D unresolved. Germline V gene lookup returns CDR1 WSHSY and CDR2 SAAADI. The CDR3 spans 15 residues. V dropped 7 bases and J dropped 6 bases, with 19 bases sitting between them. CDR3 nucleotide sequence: TGCGCCAGCACGCTACCCTATTCCCCTTCCAATGAGCAGTTCTTC. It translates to CASTLPYSPSNEQFF.

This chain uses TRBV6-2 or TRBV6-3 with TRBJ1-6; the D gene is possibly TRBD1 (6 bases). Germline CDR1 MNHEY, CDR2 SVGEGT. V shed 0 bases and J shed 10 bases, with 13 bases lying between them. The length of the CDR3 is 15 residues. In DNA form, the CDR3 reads TGTGCCAGCAGTTACTCGTCCCAGGGGTTCTCACCCCTCCACTTT. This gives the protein CASSYSSQGFSPLHF.

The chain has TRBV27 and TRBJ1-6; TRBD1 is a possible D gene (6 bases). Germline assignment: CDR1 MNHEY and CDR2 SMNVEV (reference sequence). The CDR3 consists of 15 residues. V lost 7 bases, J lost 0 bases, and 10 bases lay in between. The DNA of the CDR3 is TGTGCCAGCAAACAGGACAGCTCCTATAATTCACCCCTCCACTTT. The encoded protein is CASKQDSSYNSPLHF.

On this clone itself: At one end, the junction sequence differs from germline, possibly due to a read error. This CDR3 is CASSPIGTARSF. CDR3 DNA sequence: TGTGCCAGCAGTCCCATCGGGACAGCCCGTTCCTTC. The gene calls are TRBV12-3 or TRBV12-4 and TRBJ1-2; 7 nucleotides match TRBD1. The length of the CDR3 is 12 residues.

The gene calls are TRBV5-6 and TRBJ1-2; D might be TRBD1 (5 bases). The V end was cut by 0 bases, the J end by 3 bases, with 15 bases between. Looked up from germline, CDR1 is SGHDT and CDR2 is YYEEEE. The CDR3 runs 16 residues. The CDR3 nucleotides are TGTGCCAGCAGCTTGGCGGCAGGGAGGGGCGACTATGGCTACACCTTC. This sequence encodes CASSLAAGRGDYGYTF.

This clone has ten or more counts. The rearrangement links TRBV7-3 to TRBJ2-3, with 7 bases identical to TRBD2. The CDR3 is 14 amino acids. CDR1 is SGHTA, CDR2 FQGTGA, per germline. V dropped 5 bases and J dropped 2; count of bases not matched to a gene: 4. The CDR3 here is CASSARGDTDTQYF. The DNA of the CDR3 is TGTGCCAGCAGCGCTCGGGGGGACACAGATACGCAGTATTTT.

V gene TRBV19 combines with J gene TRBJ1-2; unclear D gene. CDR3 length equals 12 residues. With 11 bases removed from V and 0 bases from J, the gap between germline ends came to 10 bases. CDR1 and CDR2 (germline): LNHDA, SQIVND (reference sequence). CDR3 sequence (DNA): TGTGCCGGCGGGGAGGCTAACTATGGCTACACCTTC. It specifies CAGGEANYGYTF.

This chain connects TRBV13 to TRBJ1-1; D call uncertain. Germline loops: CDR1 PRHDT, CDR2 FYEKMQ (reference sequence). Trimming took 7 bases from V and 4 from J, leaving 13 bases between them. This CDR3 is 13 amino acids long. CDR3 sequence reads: CASTRRGRTEAFF. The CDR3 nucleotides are TGTGCCAGCACCCGGCGGGGTCGCACTGAAGCTTTCTTT.

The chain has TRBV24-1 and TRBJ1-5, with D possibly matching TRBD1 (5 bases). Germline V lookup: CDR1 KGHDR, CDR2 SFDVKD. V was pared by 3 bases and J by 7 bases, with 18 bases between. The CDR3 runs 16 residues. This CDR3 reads CATSDRGTLEDQPQHF. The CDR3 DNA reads TGTGCCACCAGTGATCGCGGGACTCTTGAGGACCAGCCCCAGCATTTT.

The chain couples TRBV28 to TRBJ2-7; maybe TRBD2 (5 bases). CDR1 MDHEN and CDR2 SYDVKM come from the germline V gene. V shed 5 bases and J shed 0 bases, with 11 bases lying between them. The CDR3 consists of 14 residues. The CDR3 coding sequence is TGTGCCAGCAGTAAGGACTGGGTCTCCTACGAGCAGTACTTC. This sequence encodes CASSKDWVSYEQYF.